Shown below are 6 T cell receptor beta chains from a single sample sequenced in a study of shared clonotypes between healthy human individuals. Generated by immunoSEQ multiplex PCR, the TCRdb table keeps only in-frame clones and is missing some. Of about 380,000 clones listed, around 96% were seen once; the top ten hold 0.32%. Sample: memory CD8+ T cells sorted from blood. Subset noted: CD45RO+ cells pooled with CCR7-negative TemRA cells. The origin of the receptors is a man aged 30 to 39 in good health.

This clone was found once. The genes are TRBV19 and TRBJ2-2; 7 nucleotides agree with TRBD1. Trimming at V came to 2 bases and at J to 5 bases, leaving 8 bases not matched to a gene. The CDR3 totals 16 residues. Germline loops: CDR1 LNHDA, CDR2 SQIVND (reference sequence). The CDR3 loop is CASSILAPGGTGELFF. As DNA, the CDR3 is TGTGCCAGTAGTATACTAGCTCCAGGGGGTACCGGGGAGCTGTTTTTT.

As DNA, the CDR3 is TGTGCCAGCAGCGAGGGGGCAGGGGAGCGTAGCATATACAATGAGCAGTTCTTC. It translates to CASSEGAGERSIYNEQFF. V usage is TRBV7-9 and J usage is TRBJ2-1, with 7 positions matching TRBD1. This CDR3 is 18 amino acids long. J lost 4 bases, V lost 5 bases, and 17 bases had no gene match. The germline V gene has CDR1 SEHNR and CDR2 FQNEAQ (reference sequence).

V gene TRBV7-2 combines with J gene TRBJ2-1, with D possibly TRBD2 on 6 matching bases. Germline-derived CDR1 and CDR2 are SGHTA and FQGNSA. V was trimmed by 5 bases and J by 3 bases, leaving 11 bases between them. The CDR3 has 14 residues. The CDR3 sequence is CASSPGLFYNEQFF. DNA for the CDR3: TGTGCCAGCAGCCCGGGACTTTTCTACAATGAGCAGTTCTTC.

The CDR3 loop reads CASSWDRGYEQYF. For the CDR3, the DNA is TGCGCCAGCAGCTGGGACAGGGGCTACGAGCAGTACTTC. The chain uses TRBV5-1 and TRBJ2-7, with TRBD1 matching 10 bases. Unmatched junction bases numbered 0, after V lost 3 bases and J lost 3 bases. The CDR3 consists of 13 residues. From germline, CDR1 is SGHRS and CDR2 YFSETQ.

The CDR3 nucleotides are TGCGCCAGCGGGCCCGCTTCGGCGGGCCCCACAGATACGCAGTATTTT. This encodes CASGPASAGPTDTQYF. The J gene is TRBJ2-3, the V gene TRBV4-1; possible D gene TRBD2, 5 bases. The CDR3 runs 16 residues. The ends were cut back, 8 bases at V and 2 bases at J, with 20 bases in the middle. CDR1 is MGHRA and CDR2 is YSYEKL in the germline V gene.

The chain employs TRBV28 and TRBJ1-1; the match to TRBD1 covers 8 bases. The germline V gene has CDR1 MDHEN and CDR2 SYDVKM. Trimming took 6 bases from V and 1 from J; bases not matched to a gene: 7. The CDR3 covers 15 residues. The CDR3 nucleotides read TGTGCCAGCAGGCTATCGGGGACAGGGAACACTGAAGCTTTCTTT. Translating gives CASRLSGTGNTEAFF.